The 14 T cell receptor beta chains listed next were all sequenced from one sample in a study of early T cells in non-severe SARS-CoV-2 infection. MiXCR, applied by TCRdb to the 5' RACE reads, yields one record per CDR3 protein. The sample yields around 47,000 distinct CDR3 sequences, around 10% seen once. The sequenced sample was whole blood. These receptors all come from an adult who was a healthcare worker with PCR-confirmed SARS-CoV-2 infection or an uninfected control (not recorded which).

This clonotype turned up a few times. The J gene is TRBJ2-1, the V gene TRBV5-6; 11 bases fit TRBD1. J gave up 9 bases and V 3 bases, and 2 bases lay outside the gene matches. The germline V gene encodes CDR1 SGHDT and CDR2 YYEEEE. The CDR3 runs 13 residues. The CDR3: CASSSGTGGEQFF. The CDR3 DNA reads TGTGCCAGCAGCTCCGGGACAGGGGGTGAGCAGTTCTTC.

In its sample, this clonotype was seen many times. V is TRBV27 and J is TRBJ2-7; the match to TRBD2 covers 7 bases. The CDR3 is 16 residues long. J lost 4 bases, V lost 6 bases, and 15 bases had no gene match. Looked up from germline, CDR1 is MNHEY and CDR2 is SMNVEV (reference sequence). CDR3 coding DNA: TGTGCCAGCAGCCCCAGCGGGACTGGATGGAGATACGAGCAGTACTTC. It translates to CASSPSGTGWRYEQYF.

This clonotype was detected ten times or more. The gene calls are TRBV7-2 and TRBJ2-3, with 8 bases identical to TRBD1. In germline, CDR1 is SGHTA, CDR2 FQGNSA. The CDR3 covers 15 residues. V trimming: 2 bases; J trimming: 1 base; junction bases outside the gene matches: 2. The chain's CDR3 is CASSLSGQGTDTQYF. The CDR3 region has the DNA TGTGCCAGCAGCTTATCGGGACAGGGCACAGATACGCAGTATTTT. The full variable domain, with the rest looked up from reference TRBV7-2 and TRBJ2-3, is GAGVSQSPSNKVTEKGKDVELRCDPISGHTALYWYRQSLGQGLEFLIYFQGNSAPDKSGLPSDRFSAERTGGSVSTLTIQRTQQEDSAVYLCASSLSGQGTDTQYFGPGTRLTVL.

In its sample, this clonotype was seen many times. The CDR3 DNA follows: TGTGCCAGCAGCTTAGTTGCAGACAGCTCCTACAATGAGCAGTTCTTC. This sequence encodes CASSLVADSSYNEQFF. The genes are TRBV7-6 and TRBJ2-1; a weak D match, TRBD1 (5 bases). CDR3 length: 16 residues. Germline CDR1 is SGHVS and CDR2 is FNYEAQ. V dropped 1 base and J dropped 0 bases, with 10 bases sitting between them.

V gene TRBV7-9 combines with J gene TRBJ2-7; weak D call: TRBD2 (5 bases). Germline V gene lookup returns CDR1 SEHNR and CDR2 FQNEAQ (reference sequence). With 6 bases removed from V and 3 bases from J, the gap between germline ends came to 12 bases. The CDR3 is made up of 13 amino acids. The CDR3 region is CASSPDGLYEQYF. DNA for the CDR3: TGTGCCAGCAGTCCCGACGGACTCTACGAGCAGTACTTC. The full variable domain, rest sourced from reference TRBV7-9 and TRBJ2-7, is DTGVSQNPRHKITKRGQNVTFRCDPISEHNRLYWYRQTLGQGPEFLTYFQNEAQLEKSRLLSDRFSAERPKGSFSTLEIQRTEQGDSAMYLCASSPDGLYEQYFGPGTRLTVT.

This clonotype was counted ten times or more. The genes are TRBV28 and TRBJ2-1, with a tentative D call TRBD2 (6 bases). Trimming took 7 bases from V and 0 from J, leaving 31 bases between them. The germline V gene encodes CDR1 MDHEN and CDR2 SYDVKM. The CDR3 length is 21 residues. CDR3 sequence: CASTYYRGIAAQGFSYNEQFF. CDR3 sequence (DNA): TGTGCCAGCACTTATTATCGCGGGATAGCGGCACAAGGGTTCTCCTACAATGAGCAGTTCTTC.

V and J are TRBV10-3 and TRBJ2-7, with a weak D call TRBD2 (6 bases). The CDR3 is 14 residues long. Germline values: CDR1 ENHRY, CDR2 SYGVKD. V lost 8 bases to trimming and J lost 3 bases, with 17 bases between them. CDR3 protein: CAIRRGLDVYEQYF. As DNA, the CDR3 is TGTGCCATCCGGAGGGGTCTAGACGTCTACGAGCAGTACTTC.

This clonotype was seen a few times. The chain couples TRBV28 to TRBJ2-5, with D perhaps given as TRBD1 or TRBD2 (6 bases each). The germline gives CDR1 MDHEN, CDR2 SYDVKM. This CDR3 is built from 15 residues. V gave up 7 bases and J gave up 4 bases, with 19 bases separating them. In DNA form, the CDR3 reads TGTGCCAGCACCCCGGGGGCATCTTACTCAGAGACCCAGTACTTC. It encodes CASTPGASYSETQYF.

This clonotype was counted only a few times. CDR3 DNA sequence: TGTGCCAGCAGCTTCCTAGCGGGACGGGGAGAGACCCAGTACTTC. It yields the protein CASSFLAGRGETQYF. V usage is TRBV7-2 and J usage is TRBJ2-5; 9 positions match TRBD2. Germline trimming cut 3 bases from V and 4 bases from J; bases unmatched to any gene: 6. Germline CDR1 is SGHTA and CDR2 is FQGNSA. The CDR3 totals 15 residues.

This chain joins TRBV14 and TRBJ2-3, with D unresolved. CDR1 and CDR2 from the germline V gene are SGHDN and FVKESK. This CDR3 is built from 15 residues. V was pared by 3 bases and J by 3 bases, with 13 bases between. CDR3 bases: TGTGCCAGCAGCCAGAACTTCCGTAGTACAGATACGCAGTATTTT. As protein: CASSQNFRSTDTQYF.

This clonotype was counted only a few times. The chain employs TRBV19 and TRBJ2-4; 12 nucleotides agree with TRBD2. Germline V gene lookup returns CDR1 LNHDA and CDR2 SQIVND (reference sequence). This CDR3 contains 17 residues. V trimming: 5 bases; J trimming: 0 bases; junction bases outside the gene matches: 5. CDR3 DNA: TGTGCCAGTAGTGCCGGACTAGCGGGAATAGCCAAAAACATTCAGTACTTC. Encoded protein: CASSAGLAGIAKNIQYF.

The rearrangement links TRBV6-1 to TRBJ2-1; tentatively, D is TRBD2 (6 bases). The CDR3 runs to 15 residues. V was clipped by 5 bases and J by 3 bases, with 14 bases between them. CDR1 is MNHNS and CDR2 is SASEGT in the germline V gene. The CDR3 loop is CASSTGTGNYNEQFF. As DNA, the CDR3 is TGTGCCAGCAGTACCGGGACTGGGAACTACAATGAGCAGTTCTTC.

This clonotype was found many times. V is TRBV12-3 or TRBV12-4 and J is TRBJ2-3; TRBD2 aligns across 12 bases. Trimming took 5 bases from V and 0 from J; bases not matched to a gene: 3. The CDR3 covers 16 residues. The CDR3 spells CASSTTSGGSTDTQYF. The CDR3 region has the DNA TGTGCCAGCAGTACGACTAGCGGGGGTAGCACAGATACGCAGTATTTT.

This chain links TRBV7-2 with TRBJ2-4, with D uncertain. The CDR3 runs to 13 residues. Germline CDR1 and CDR2: SGHTA and FQGNSA. Trimming removed 2 bases at V and 2 bases at J, with 4 bases between. The CDR3 coding sequence is TGTGCCAGCAGCTTATATACCAAAAACATTCAGTACTTC. Its translation: CASSLYTKNIQYF. The whole variable domain, filled in from reference TRBV7-2 and TRBJ2-4, reads GAGVSQSPSNKVTEKGKDVELRCDPISGHTALYWYRQSLGQGLEFLIYFQGNSAPDKSGLPSDRFSAERTGGSVSTLTIQRTQQEDSAVYLCASSLYTKNIQYFGAGTRLSVL.